This T cell receptor beta chain derives from a study of cytomegalovirus exposure and HLA in healthy donors. Study background: T cells numbering about 179 million yielded 95 million to 140 million unique TCR beta sequences in an earlier analysis. Inside one of the first data releases sat tens of millions of unique TCRs taken from HLA-typed donors. Study-wide results and limits: From TCR beta sequences, most subjects' HLA-A and HLA-B alleles were reportedly predicted accurately.

PCR amplification relied on 60 Vbeta primers (plus 13 Jbeta primers). The protocol was immunoSEQ multiplex PCR, while the TCRdb copy is restricted to in-frame clones and leaves out a portion. The sample has roughly 72,000 clones; roughly 74% are singletons. Germline-derived CDR1 and CDR2 are SGHRS and YFSETQ. The junction had 4 bases not matched to a gene; V was cut back by 0 bases and J by 2 bases. The CDR3 consists of 15 residues. Notes on this clone: Antigen unknown.

Source material: PBMCs. The chain combines TRBV5-1 with TRBJ2-5; 7 bases fit TRBD2. The TCR comes from a human donor in good health. CDR3 in amino acids: CASSLGLAAQETQYF. CDR3 nucleotide sequence: TGCGCCAGCAGCTTGGGGCTAGCGGCTCAAGAGACCCAGTACTTC. Drawing the rest from reference TRBV5-1 and TRBJ2-5, the complete variable domain is KAGVTQTPRYLIKTRGQQVTLSCSPISGHRSVSWYQQTPGQGLQFLFEYFSETQRNKGNFPGRFSGRQFSNSRSEMNVSTLELGDSALYLCASSLGLAAQETQYFGPGTRLLVL.